This TCR beta chain was captured by sequencing in a study of cytomegalovirus exposure and HLA in healthy donors. Study conclusions and caveats: The classifier, whose performance was assessed in both the original and validation cohorts, reportedly diagnosed cytomegalovirus status with high specificity and sensitivity. Segments of the TCR beta V type were, in most cases, productive about 87% or about 30% of the time in an earlier analysis.

Germline values: CDR1 SGHRS, CDR2 YFSETQ. V gave up 6 bases and J gave up 4 bases; unmatched junction bases: 2. The CDR3 consists of 13 residues. Nominal health characterized the donors when sampled, though unrecorded immune exposures were likely. On this clone: Antigen: not known.

In the PCR, 60 Vbeta and 13 Jbeta primers were used. Produced via immunoSEQ multiplex PCR; TCRdb's table is partial and in-frame only. The repertoire holds approximately 150,000 clones, with 81% as singletons. The source material was PBMCs. The gene calls are TRBV5-1 and TRBJ2-2; 8 bases agree with TRBD1. The sequence was collected from a man between 50 and 59 years old in good health and CMV-seropositive. The CDR3 DNA reads TGCGCCAGCATGACAGGGGTCACCGGGGAGCTGTTTTTT. Translating it yields CASMTGVTGELFF.